This TCR beta chain was identified in a study of vaccination and CD4 T cells after COVID-19. Between the trimmed V and J ends, which lost 6 bases and 5 bases, there was a span of 16 bases. Germline assignment: CDR1 SNHLY and CDR2 FYNNEI. This CDR3 is 14 amino acids long. Sequenced with the Oncomine TCR Beta short-read assay was DNA taken from cultured CD4+ T cells. TCRdb re-derived calls from the PCR reads in MiXCR, one entry per CDR3 protein. The sample includes approximately 8,800 distinct CDR3 sequences, over 60% of them seen just once. About this clonotype: Its antigen is still unknown.

Treatment specified: roughly 10-day PBMC culture with coronavirus spike peptide pools or control peptides (ViraFEST assay). Cultures of PBMCs, around 1.8 million per well, were set up with about 10 IU/ml IL-2 and roughly 9 ug/ml peptide pools. The rearrangement uses TRBV2 and TRBJ2-5; D remains ambiguous. The TCR originated in a human donor who had recovered from COVID-19. Sequenced sample: CD4+ T cells from blood, cultured in vitro. For the CDR3, the DNA is TGTGCCAGCAGCAGGCTGCTCCTGGGGGAGACCCAGTACTTC. This codes for CASSRLLLGETQYF. Variable domain in full (rest from reference TRBV2 and TRBJ2-5): EPEVTQTPSHQVTQMGQEVILRCVPISNHLYFYWYRQILGQKVEFLVSFYNNEISEKSEIFDDQFSVERPDGSNFTLKIRSTKLEDSAMYFCASSRLLLGETQYFGPGTRLLVL.